The present T cell receptor (beta chain) was sequenced within a study of regulatory T cells in long-lasting Graves disease. Findings and caveats of the study: Patients whose Graves' disease persisted exhibited lower TCR diversity than those newly diagnosed. Persistent disease preferred TRBV28, TRBJ1-2 and TRBJ2-5.

Germline CDR1 reads SGHTA; CDR2 reads FQGNSA. The CDR3 length is 16 residues. Time point described: persistent/refractory GD, antithyroid drugs over 5 years with positive TRAb. The TCR library was prepared using RNA isolated from PBMCs. In each case, Graves' disease was diagnosed per American Thyroid Association guidelines. From an endocrinology department in Xi'an, China, came the patients. This clonotype was counted only a few times. Its antigen is not known. Libraries of TCR beta came from iRepertoire HTBI primers plus Arm-PCR of CDR3 regions. One entry per CDR3 protein, called by TCRdb with MiXCR from the multiplex PCR reads. The sample consists of roughly 450,000 distinct CDR3 sequences, about 22% of them appearing once.

The sequencing used peripheral blood mononuclear cells (PBMCs), collected when the disease was refractory, from a patient treated with antithyroid drugs. This receptor was taken from a female donor with Graves disease. The chain uses TRBV7-2 and TRBJ2-5; 8 positions match TRBD2. Near its end, the DNA agrees better with TRBJ2-3, so the J call may be wrong. Written as DNA, the CDR3 is TGTGCCATAATAGCGGGCGGGAGGCCCTTGCCGGATACGCAGTATTTT. Amino acids: CAIIAGGRPLPDTQYF.